This T cell receptor (beta chain) originates from a study of T cell clonotyping in hematopoietic cell transplantation. Study results and limitations: Graft donor and pretransplant recipient Inverse Simpson Index values predicted broader posttransplant TCR diversity. Cells were unsorted, so CD4 and CD8 contributions were not separated. At the given depth, recipient repertoires were over 95% de novo clonotypes.

Profiled with immunoSEQ multiplex PCR; TCRdb holds only in-frame clones, not every one. The sample includes some 6,300 clones, approximately 87% of them seen just once. The CDR3 is 15 residues long. Germline CDR1 reads SGHRS; CDR2 reads YFSETQ. Germline trimming cut 5 bases from V and 6 bases from J; bases unmatched to any gene: 9. Regarding this clone: What it binds is not known.

The receptor comes from a female patient between 50 and 60 years old who had an allogeneic stem cell transplant from an unrelated donor, so the T cells may come from the graft donor. Some clones in this sample may be carry-over from other donors' samples. The specimen was peripheral blood mononuclear cells, collected 180 days after allogeneic stem cell transplant. This chain joins TRBV5-1 and TRBJ2-7; 12 positions match TRBD1. This CDR3 is CASRSGTGGYGEQYF. CDR3 bases: TGCGCCAGCAGATCCGGGACAGGGGGCTATGGCGAGCAGTACTTC.